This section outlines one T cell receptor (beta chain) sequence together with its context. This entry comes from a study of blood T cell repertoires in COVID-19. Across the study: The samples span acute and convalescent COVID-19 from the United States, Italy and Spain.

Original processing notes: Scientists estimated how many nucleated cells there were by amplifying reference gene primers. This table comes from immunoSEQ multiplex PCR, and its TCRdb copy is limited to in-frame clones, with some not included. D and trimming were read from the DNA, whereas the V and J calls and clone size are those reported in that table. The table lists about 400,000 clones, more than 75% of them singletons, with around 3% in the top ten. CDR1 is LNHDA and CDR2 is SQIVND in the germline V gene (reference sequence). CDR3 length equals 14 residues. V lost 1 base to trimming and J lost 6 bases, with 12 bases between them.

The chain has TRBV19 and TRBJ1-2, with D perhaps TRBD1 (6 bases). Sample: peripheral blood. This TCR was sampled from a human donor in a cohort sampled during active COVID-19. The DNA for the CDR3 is TGTGCCAGTAGTATAGGCAGGGGTGAAGATGGCTACACCTTC. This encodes CASSIGRGEDGYTF.